This T cell receptor (beta chain) was profiled in a study of T cell therapy after organ transplantation. About this clone itself: As yet, its antigen is unknown.

V lost 5 bases, J lost 6 bases, and 24 bases lay in between. Germline V gives CDR1 SGHVS, CDR2 FNYEAQ. This CDR3 has 17 residues. The time point is: 20-29 weeks after completion of therapy. Clones were sequenced by immunoSEQ multiplex PCR, and TCRdb holds only the in-frame ones, with some missing. The repertoire consists of 15,000 to 20,000 clones, with approximately 85% occurring once and the leading ten covering roughly 30%. The specimen was CD8+ T cells from blood, collected after autologous CMV-specific T cell therapy. This chain uses TRBV7-6 with TRBJ2-3; the D gene is possibly TRBD1 (7 bases). This TCR came from a human patient who had received a solid organ transplant and had CMV disease. Some T cells may arise from the graft donor. CDR3: CASSPKLEQGRSDTQYF. The CDR3 DNA reads TGTGCCAGCAGCCCAAAATTGGAACAGGGGAGGTCGGATACGCAGTATTTT.